These 7 T cell receptor beta chains share one sample of origin, sequenced in a study of T cells in Graves' hyperthyroidism and ophthalmopathy. TCR beta CDR3 regions were amplified from RNA transcripts. HTBI primers were employed in a first-round RT-PCR of the TCR CDR3. TCRdb passed the multiplex PCR reads through MiXCR, listing each CDR3 protein once. The profile covers approximately 400,000 distinct CDR3 sequences, with around 15% appearing a single time and around 30% taken by the ten largest. Sequencing was performed on blood. The origin of the receptors is a man aged 50 to 60 with Graves' ophthalmopathy.

The rearrangement uses TRBV27 and TRBJ2-7, with 10 positions matching TRBD1. Germline-derived CDR1 and CDR2 are MNHEY and SMNVEV (reference sequence). This CDR3 has 15 amino acids. The V segment lost 4 bases and the J segment 0 bases; nucleotides outside the gene matches: 3. The CDR3 is CASSSRTGGSYEQYF. The CDR3 coding sequence is TGTGCCAGCAGTTCGAGGACAGGGGGCTCCTACGAGCAGTACTTC.

This clonotype was seen only a few times. The rearrangement joins TRBV20-1 to TRBJ2-5; no clear D. Between the trimmed V and J ends, which lost 5 bases and 14 bases, there was a span of 18 bases. The CDR3 length is 11 residues. CDR1 DFQATT and CDR2 SNEGSKA come from the germline V gene (reference sequence). CDR3 protein: CSAGKGAAEYF. The CDR3 bases are TGCAGTGCTGGAAAAGGCGCCGCGGAATACTTC.

This clonotype was counted many times. This sequence joins TRBV2 and TRBJ1-2; a weak D match, TRBD1 (5 bases). The CDR3 sequence is 12 residues long. Germline CDR1 is SNHLY and CDR2 is FYNNEI. Trimming removed 4 bases at V and 4 bases at J, with 7 bases between. The CDR3 sequence: CASSGGIYGYTF. In DNA form, the CDR3 reads TGTGCCAGCAGTGGGGGGATCTATGGCTACACCTTC. Variable domain in full (rest from reference TRBV2 and TRBJ1-2): EPEVTQTPSHQVTQMGQEVILRCVPISNHLYFYWYRQILGQKVEFLVSFYNNEISEKSEIFDDQFSVERPDGSNFTLKIRSTKLEDSAMYFCASSGGIYGYTFGSGTRLTVV.

This clonotype was detected many times. This chain links TRBV7-2 with TRBJ2-3; D gene uncertain. Trimming cost V 7 bases and J 2 bases, with 13 bases left between them. The germline gives CDR1 SGHTA, CDR2 FQGNSA. The CDR3 runs to 14 residues. The CDR3 sequence: CASKMGRNTDTQYF. CDR3 bases: TGTGCCAGCAAGATGGGAAGAAACACAGATACGCAGTATTTT.

This clonotype occurred a few times. The V gene is TRBV29-1, the J gene TRBJ2-7; 7 nucleotides match TRBD1. Germline CDR1 is SQVTM and CDR2 is ANQGSEA. The CDR3 sequence is 16 residues long. Trimming at V came to 4 bases and at J to 0 bases, leaving 12 bases not matched to a gene. The CDR3 here is CSVAAVGTENSYEQYF. DNA for the CDR3: TGCAGCGTTGCGGCGGTGGGGACAGAGAACTCCTACGAGCAGTACTTC.

This clonotype was recorded many times. This rearrangement joins TRBV28 to TRBJ2-3; 13 bases align to TRBD2. The CDR3 totals 16 residues. Germline assignment: CDR1 MDHEN and CDR2 SYDVKM. Trimming cost V 5 bases and J 6 bases; bases outside gene matches: 8. CDR3 in DNA: TGTGCCAGCAGTAATAGACTAGCGGGAGGCAAGGATACGCAGTATTTT. It encodes CASSNRLAGGKDTQYF.

Notes on this clonotype: This may come from a read error, since a much larger clone is one base off. The rearrangement joins TRBV18 to TRBJ2-7; a weak D match, TRBD2 (5 bases). CDR1 KGHSH and CDR2 LQKENI come from the germline V gene. The CDR3 consists of 12 residues. CDR3 region: CAGSPDAGEQYF. Here the CDR3 DNA reads TGTGCCGGCTCACCGGATGCGGGCGAGCAGTACTTC.